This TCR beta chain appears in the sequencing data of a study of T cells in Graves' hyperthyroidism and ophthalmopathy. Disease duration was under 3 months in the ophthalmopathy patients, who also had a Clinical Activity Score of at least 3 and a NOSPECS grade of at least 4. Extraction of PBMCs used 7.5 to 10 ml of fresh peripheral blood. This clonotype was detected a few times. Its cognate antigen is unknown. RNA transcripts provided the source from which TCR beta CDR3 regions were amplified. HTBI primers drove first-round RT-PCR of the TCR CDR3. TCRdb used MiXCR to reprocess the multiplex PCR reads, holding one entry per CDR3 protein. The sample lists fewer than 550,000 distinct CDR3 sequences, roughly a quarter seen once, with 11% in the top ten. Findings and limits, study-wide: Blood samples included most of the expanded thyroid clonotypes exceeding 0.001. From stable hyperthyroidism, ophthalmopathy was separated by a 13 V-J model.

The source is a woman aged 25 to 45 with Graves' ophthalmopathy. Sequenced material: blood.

The chain's CDR3 is CASSYFPVGTGVYEQYF. CDR3 nucleotides: TGTGCCAGCAGTTACTTCCCGGTGGGGACAGGGGTTTACGAGCAGTACTTC. The gene calls are TRBV6-5 and TRBJ2-7; 10 nucleotides match TRBD1. Trimming removed 1 base from V and 4 bases from J; junction bases left unmatched: 10. The V gene's germline CDR1 is MNHEY and CDR2 SVGAGI. CDR3 length equals 17 residues.